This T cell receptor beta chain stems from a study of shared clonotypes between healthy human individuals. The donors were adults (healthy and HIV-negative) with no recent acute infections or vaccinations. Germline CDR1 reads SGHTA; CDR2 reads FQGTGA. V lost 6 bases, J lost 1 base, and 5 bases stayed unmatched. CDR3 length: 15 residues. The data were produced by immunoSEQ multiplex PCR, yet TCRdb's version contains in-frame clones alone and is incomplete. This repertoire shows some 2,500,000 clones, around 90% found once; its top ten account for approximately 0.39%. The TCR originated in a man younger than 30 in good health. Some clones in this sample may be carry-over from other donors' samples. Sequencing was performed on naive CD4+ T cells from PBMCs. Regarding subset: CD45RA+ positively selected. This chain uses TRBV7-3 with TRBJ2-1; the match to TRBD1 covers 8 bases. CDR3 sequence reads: CASRSDRGSYNEQFF. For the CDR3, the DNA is TGTGCCAGCAGGTCAGACAGGGGATCCTACAATGAGCAGTTCTTC.